This T cell receptor beta chain is from a study of shared clonotypes between healthy human individuals. Assay runs were performed at deep level. Splitting of each subset's genomic DNA was done evenly across several immunoSEQ plates. The data were produced by immunoSEQ multiplex PCR, yet TCRdb's version contains in-frame clones alone and is incomplete. The repertoire holds almost 700,000 clones, about 91% seen once, with about 24% in the top ten. Broader study findings: Non-shared clonotypes displayed generation probabilities falling below those of clonotypes present in all four donors.

The CDR3 loop spans 16 amino acids. V shed 5 bases, J shed 0 bases, and the junction held 7 bases outside the gene matches. Per the germline V gene, CDR1 is SEHNR and CDR2 is FQNEAQ (reference sequence). This clone was recorded once. Its antigen is unidentified. Naive CD8 cells lacked CD45RO, underwent positive selection for CCR7 and left out terminally differentiated effector memory CD45RA+ cells. All donors qualified as healthy HIV-negative adults and had experienced no recent acute infections or vaccinations. The sequence derives from a man younger than 40 in good health. The source material was naive CD8+ T cells sorted from blood. The V call is TRBV7-9, the J call TRBJ2-4, with 7 positions matching TRBD2. CDR3 DNA sequence: TGTGCCAGCAGCGCGCGACTAGCAGAAGCCAAAAACATTCAGTACTTC. It specifies CASSARLAEAKNIQYF. Complete variable domain (other parts from reference TRBV7-9 and TRBJ2-4): DTGVSQNPRHKITKRGQNVTFRCDPISEHNRLYWYRQTLGQGPEFLTYFQNEAQLEKSRLLSDRFSAERPKGSFSTLEIQRTEQGDSAMYLCASSARLAEAKNIQYFGAGTRLSVL.